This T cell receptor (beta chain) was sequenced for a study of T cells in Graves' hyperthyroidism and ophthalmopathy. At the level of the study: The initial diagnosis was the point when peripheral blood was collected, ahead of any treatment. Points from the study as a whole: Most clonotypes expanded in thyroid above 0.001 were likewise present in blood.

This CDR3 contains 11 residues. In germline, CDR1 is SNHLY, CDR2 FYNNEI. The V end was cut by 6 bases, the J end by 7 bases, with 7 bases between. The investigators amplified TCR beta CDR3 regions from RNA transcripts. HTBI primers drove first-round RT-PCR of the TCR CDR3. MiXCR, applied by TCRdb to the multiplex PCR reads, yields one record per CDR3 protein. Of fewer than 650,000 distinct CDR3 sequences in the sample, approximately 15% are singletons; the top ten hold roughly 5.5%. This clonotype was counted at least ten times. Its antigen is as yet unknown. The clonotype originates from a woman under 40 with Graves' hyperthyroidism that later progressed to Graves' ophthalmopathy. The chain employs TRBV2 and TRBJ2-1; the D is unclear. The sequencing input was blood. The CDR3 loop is CASRWRNEQFF. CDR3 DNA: TGTGCCAGCAGATGGAGAAATGAGCAGTTCTTC.